A selection of T cell receptor beta chains follows, all from one sample in a study of prognosis after radiotherapy for stage I lung cancer. One entry per CDR3 protein results from TCRdb running MiXCR on the multiplex PCR reads. Of around 15,000 distinct CDR3 sequences detected, about half appear once; the ten largest clones hold 35% to 45%. Sequencing was performed on PBMCs, taken before or after stereotactic body radiation therapy (not recorded which). These receptors came from a donor aged 50 or older with non-small cell lung cancer. Each CDR3 is given with its conserved first and last residue. The D gene is left open where the match is weak. Only part of the rows carry a size: once, few, many, or a class if the clone is expanded.

CDR3nt: TGCAGTGCTAGAAAGATCGGGACAGGGCATCAGCCCAAGCATTTT
CDR3aa: CSARKIGTGHQPKHF
j_gene: TRBJ1-5
v_gene: TRBV20-1
d_gene: TRBD1
abundance: NA

CDR3nt: TGTGCCATCAGCTTAGGTGCGCCCCGTGAAAAACTGTTTTTT
CDR3aa: CAISLGAPREKLFF
j_gene: TRBJ1-4
v_gene: TRBV7-2
d_gene: NA
abundance: NA

CDR3nt: TGCGCCAGCAGCTTGGTTAGCGACGAGCAGTACTTC
CDR3aa: CASSLVSDEQYF
j_gene: TRBJ2-7
v_gene: TRBV5-1
d_gene: NA
abundance: NA

CDR3nt: TGCAGTTCCAGCGGGATCTCCTACGAGCAGTACTTC
CDR3aa: CSSSGISYEQYF
j_gene: TRBJ2-7
v_gene: TRBV20-1
d_gene: TRBD2
abundance: NA

CDR3nt: TGTGCCAGCAGTCTGCCCGGACAGGGGGTCACTGAAGCTTTCTTT
CDR3aa: CASSLPGQGVTEAFF
j_gene: TRBJ1-1
v_gene: TRBV12-3/TRBV12-4
d_gene: TRBD1
abundance: NA

CDR3nt: TGTGCCAGCAGCTCTAGAGGGAGAAACTATAATTCACCCCTCCACTTT
CDR3aa: CASSSRGRNYNSPLHF
j_gene: TRBJ1-6
v_gene: TRBV6-1
d_gene: NA
abundance: many

CDR3nt: TGTGCCAGCAGCGGGACTAGCGGGGGGTACGAGCAGTACTTC
CDR3aa: CASSGTSGGYEQYF
j_gene: TRBJ2-7
v_gene: TRBV6-2/TRBV6-3
d_gene: TRBD2
abundance: medium-sized

CDR3nt: TGCGCCAGCAGCTTAGGACAGGTCAGAAACACCATATATTTT
CDR3aa: CASSLGQVRNTIYF
j_gene: TRBJ1-3
v_gene: TRBV5-1
d_gene: TRBD1
abundance: medium-sized

CDR3nt: TGCGCCAGCAGCCAAGAGGTTCACGGCGAGCAGTACTTC
CDR3aa: CASSQEVHGEQYF
j_gene: TRBJ2-7
v_gene: TRBV4-3
d_gene: NA
abundance: NA

CDR3nt: TGCAGTGCTTCCTGGCTAGCGGGGATGGGCAAAAACATTCAGTACTTC
CDR3aa: CSASWLAGMGKNIQYF
j_gene: TRBJ2-4
v_gene: TRBV20-1
d_gene: TRBD2
abundance: many

CDR3nt: TGTGCCAGCAGTAAATTAGGTTATTCACCCCTCCACTTT
CDR3aa: CASSKLGYSPLHF
j_gene: TRBJ1-6
v_gene: TRBV27
d_gene: NA
abundance: large

CDR3nt: TGTGCCAGCAGCTTGTCAGGGGTGGGGACGGAGACCCAGTACTTC
CDR3aa: CASSLSGVGTETQYF
j_gene: TRBJ2-5
v_gene: TRBV5-6
d_gene: NA
abundance: many

CDR3nt: TGTGCCAGCATGCTACAGAGTAACACCGGTGAGCTGTTTTTT
CDR3aa: CASMLQSNTGELFF
j_gene: TRBJ2-2
v_gene: TRBV2
d_gene: NA
abundance: NA

CDR3nt: TGTGCCAGCCAAGAGGAGGACGTCAACAATGAGCAGTTCTTC
CDR3aa: CASQEEDVNNEQFF
j_gene: TRBJ2-1
v_gene: TRBV6-2/TRBV6-3
d_gene: NA
abundance: medium-sized

CDR3nt: TGTGCCAGCAGTTACTCCTCCTGGGGCGGCTCCGAGCAGTACTTC
CDR3aa: CASSYSSWGGSEQYF
j_gene: TRBJ2-7
v_gene: TRBV6-2/TRBV6-3
d_gene: NA
abundance: NA

CDR3nt: TGTGCCAGCAGTTACAAGACATGTACCAGCTATGGCTACACCTTC
CDR3aa: CASSYKTCTSYGYTF
j_gene: TRBJ1-2
v_gene: TRBV6-6
d_gene: NA
abundance: NA

CDR3nt: TGTGCCACGCACCTCCAGCTGCCGACCTACGATCAGTACTTC
CDR3aa: CATHLQLPTYDQYF
j_gene: TRBJ2-7
v_gene: TRBV6-2/TRBV6-3
d_gene: NA
abundance: NA

CDR3nt: TGTGCCAGCAGTTATGCCTCGGGACTAGACCTCACCGGGGATCTGTTTTTT
CDR3aa: CASSYASGLDLTGDLFF
j_gene: TRBJ2-2
v_gene: TRBV6-2/TRBV6-3
d_gene: TRBD2
abundance: NA

CDR3nt: TGTGCCAGCAGCTTAGGGGGGGTTAGCAATCAGCCCCAGCATTTT
CDR3aa: CASSLGGVSNQPQHF
j_gene: TRBJ1-5
v_gene: TRBV7-2
d_gene: NA
abundance: NA

CDR3nt: TGTGCCAGCAGCTTAGTCAGGCGGACCGGGGAGCTGTTTTTT
CDR3aa: CASSLVRRTGELFF
j_gene: TRBJ2-2
v_gene: TRBV11-2
d_gene: NA
abundance: NA

CDR3nt: TGTGCCGGCAGCAAAATCTTAGGACGACTTACCGGGGAGCTGTTTTTT
CDR3aa: CAGSKILGRLTGELFF
j_gene: TRBJ2-2
v_gene: TRBV7-8
d_gene: NA
abundance: many

CDR3nt: TGCGCCAGCAGCCCCGGGGGGTATGGCGAGACCCAGTACTTC
CDR3aa: CASSPGGYGETQYF
j_gene: TRBJ2-5
v_gene: TRBV4-1
d_gene: TRBD2
abundance: NA

CDR3nt: TGCGCCAGCAGCCCTCAGAAGGTAGCGGGGGGGCCTACAGATACGCAGTATTTT
CDR3aa: CASSPQKVAGGPTDTQYF
j_gene: TRBJ2-3
v_gene: TRBV4-1
d_gene: TRBD2
abundance: many

CDR3nt: TGTGCCAGCTCACAGGGTAGCAATCAGCCCCAGCATTTT
CDR3aa: CASSQGSNQPQHF
j_gene: TRBJ1-5
v_gene: TRBV18
d_gene: NA
abundance: many

CDR3nt: TGTGCCAGCAGTAGAGCCGGGACTAGCGGGGGCTACAATGAGCAGTTCTTC
CDR3aa: CASSRAGTSGGYNEQFF
j_gene: TRBJ2-1
v_gene: TRBV11-2
d_gene: TRBD2
abundance: once

CDR3nt: TGTGCCAGCTCACGGGACAGGGTTTACTACGAGCAGTACTTC
CDR3aa: CASSRDRVYYEQYF
j_gene: TRBJ2-7
v_gene: TRBV18
d_gene: TRBD1
abundance: NA

CDR3nt: TGTGCCATCAGTGAGGGACTAGCGGGAGACGAGCAGTACTTC
CDR3aa: CAISEGLAGDEQYF
j_gene: TRBJ2-7
v_gene: TRBV10-3
d_gene: TRBD2
abundance: many

CDR3nt: TGTGCCAGCAGAGACTCCGGGACAGGGGGAGGACAGCCCCAGCATTTT
CDR3aa: CASRDSGTGGGQPQHF
j_gene: TRBJ1-5
v_gene: TRBV28
d_gene: TRBD1
abundance: medium-sized

CDR3nt: TGTGCCAGTGGTCCTAGACGGGGGGCCTTGAGCTACGAGCAGTGCTTC
CDR3aa: CASGPRRGALSYEQCF
j_gene: TRBJ2-7
v_gene: TRBV19
d_gene: NA
abundance: NA

CDR3nt: TGCGCCAGCAGCTTGGGCCCGAGGGTTGACACAGATACGCAGTATTTT
CDR3aa: CASSLGPRVDTDTQYF
j_gene: TRBJ2-3
v_gene: TRBV5-1
d_gene: NA
abundance: many

CDR3nt: TGTGTGGCATCAGGGCCCCATGAGCAGTTCTTC
CDR3aa: CVASGPHEQFF
j_gene: TRBJ2-1
v_gene: TRBV27
d_gene: NA
abundance: NA

CDR3nt: TGCGCCAGCAGCTTGAGAATCGGGACCAAGAGGAATGAGCAGTTCTTC
CDR3aa: CASSLRIGTKRNEQFF
j_gene: TRBJ2-1
v_gene: TRBV5-1
d_gene: NA
abundance: once

CDR3nt: TGTGCCAGCAGATACGACAGGGGAGGATTGGGCTACACCTTC
CDR3aa: CASRYDRGGLGYTF
j_gene: TRBJ1-2
v_gene: TRBV6-5
d_gene: TRBD1
abundance: NA

CDR3nt: TGTGCCAGCAGTTTATCGACTAGCGGGAGGAAGTATTTT
CDR3aa: CASSLSTSGRKYF
j_gene: TRBJ2-3
v_gene: TRBV27
d_gene: TRBD2
abundance: NA

CDR3nt: TGTGCCTGGAACGCCGGGAGGGGGCTGGACTATGGCTACACCTTC
CDR3aa: CAWNAGRGLDYGYTF
j_gene: TRBJ1-2
v_gene: TRBV30
d_gene: TRBD1
abundance: NA

CDR3nt: TGTGCCAGCAGCTCAGACAGGGGGCTACAGCATTTT
CDR3aa: CASSSDRGLQHF
j_gene: TRBJ1-5
v_gene: TRBV7-8
d_gene: TRBD1
abundance: many

CDR3nt: TGTGCCAGCAGCCAAGGAAACACAGGGGCGGCTGAAGCTTTCTTT
CDR3aa: CASSQGNTGAAEAFF
j_gene: TRBJ1-1
v_gene: TRBV3-1
d_gene: TRBD1
abundance: many

CDR3nt: TGTGCCAGCATCCTCGGACAGCATGATCAGCCCCAGCATTTT
CDR3aa: CASILGQHDQPQHF
j_gene: TRBJ1-5
v_gene: TRBV6-1
d_gene: NA
abundance: NA

CDR3nt: TGTGCCAGCAGTTTATCCGGGGTAGGGTCTGGAAACACCATATATTTT
CDR3aa: CASSLSGVGSGNTIYF
j_gene: TRBJ1-3
v_gene: TRBV27
d_gene: NA
abundance: NA

CDR3nt: TGTGCCAGCTCAGACGGACGGGGCACAGATACGCAGTATTTT
CDR3aa: CASSDGRGTDTQYF
j_gene: TRBJ2-3
v_gene: TRBV18
d_gene: NA
abundance: many